This T cell receptor beta chain comes out of a study of identical twins. Broader study findings: Invariant T cells like MAIT and iNKT could partly confound the zero-insertion analyses. High-abundance cord blood beta clonotypes had fewer insertions; memory repertoires showed none.

Using its own MiXCR run on the 5' RACE reads, TCRdb lists one record per CDR3 protein. In the table there are around 650,000 distinct CDR3 sequences, roughly 7.1% of which are singletons. CDR1 is SGHTA, CDR2 FQGTGA, per germline. The CDR3 runs 15 residues. This clonotype was picked up a small number of times. Its target is unknown. At one end the junction does not follow the germline gene, possibly because of a read error. This sample was also put to use in a study of yellow fever vaccine responses in identical twins.

The clonotype was recovered from a young woman in good health. This chain connects TRBV7-3 to TRBJ2-3; 7 bases match TRBD2. Input material: PBMCs. The CDR3 DNA is TGTGCCAGCAGTTTAACCGGGGGGTTAGCGAATACGCAGTATTTT. Its translation is CASSLTGGLANTQYF.